Listed below are T cell receptor beta chains from one sample, sequenced in a study of blood T cell repertoires in COVID-19. Clones were sequenced by immunoSEQ multiplex PCR, and TCRdb holds only the in-frame ones, with some missing. The table records some 73,000 clones, about 89% of them present only once. Sequenced: peripheral blood. These receptors all stem from a woman aged 60-75 years with acute or convalescent COVID-19. The CDR3 runs from the conserved cysteine through the conserved F or W.

V,J,length,CDR3
TRBV27,TRBJ1-1,13,CASRQGIFGEAFF
TRBV20-1,TRBJ1-1,11,CSASNQFQAFF
TRBV9,TRBJ2-7,14,CASSPPGGNYEQYF
TRBV30,TRBJ2-3,15,CAWSVLAGGTDTQYF
TRBV7-2,TRBJ2-2,13,CASSRGLTGELFF
TRBV5-1,TRBJ2-3,16,CASSLAVAEYTDTQYF
TRBV5-6,TRBJ2-7,16,CASSLAGDSRSYEQYF
TRBV6-2/TRBV6-3,TRBJ2-1,16,CASSALADSSYNEQFF
TRBV7-6,TRBJ2-7,15,CASSSLGTGGDEQYF
TRBV29-1,TRBJ1-1,14,CSVVVDNLNTEAFF
TRBV6-1,TRBJ1-5,15,CASSEGRLSNQPQHF
TRBV14,TRBJ2-3,14,CASSHDRGTDTQYF
TRBV7-2,TRBJ1-2,13,CASGGRTKLGYTF
TRBV5-5,TRBJ2-2,15,CASSFSGANTGELFF
TRBV5-1,TRBJ1-3,16,CASSWTPGGLGNTIYF
TRBV18,TRBJ1-5,13,CASSDSKNQPQHF
TRBV7-9,TRBJ1-1,15,CASSLSVEANTEAFF
TRBV5-6,TRBJ2-1,16,CASSPDPTGGYNEQFF
TRBV7-9,TRBJ2-3,17,CASSLGWSYQGVDTQYF
TRBV27,TRBJ2-7,18,CATRSGEVTGALSYEQYF
TRBV11-2,TRBJ1-2,13,CASSPQVVIGYTF
TRBV19,TRBJ1-4,15,CASSEPGQGHEKLFF
TRBV29-1,TRBJ2-7,13,CSVQGQGGYEQYF
TRBV3-1/TRBV3-2,TRBJ1-2,15,CASTSSGAATYGYTF
TRBV30,TRBJ1-6,13,CAWNAGGNSPLHF
TRBV28,TRBJ1-3,12,CASSLKGTEIYF
TRBV15,TRBJ2-1,15,CATSRESGAFNEQFF
TRBV14,TRBJ1-6,12,CASSQGGAPLHF
TRBV19,TRBJ1-4,15,CASRETPQVGEKLFF
TRBV7-3,TRBJ2-3,16,CASSARGGLSTDTQYF
TRBV7-2,TRBJ1-3,16,CASSPRQGDSGNTIYF
TRBV19,TRBJ1-1,15,CASKQGGADPTEAFF
TRBV18,TRBJ2-3,16,CASSPPGGTSTDTQYF
TRBV3-1/TRBV3-2,TRBJ1-2,15,CASSQGAGTGSYYTF
TRBV2,TRBJ2-5,14,CASSDGRGSETQYF
TRBV10-3,TRBJ1-2,16,CAISESETGANYGYTF
TRBV7-9,TRBJ1-4,16,CASQLNTGTVNEKLFF
TRBV19,TRBJ1-2,13,CASSIDVSYGYTF
TRBV6-6,TRBJ1-6,14,CASSYAGGNSPLHF
TRBV19,TRBJ2-1,14,CASSKGVRLYEQFF
TRBV5-1,TRBJ2-1,17,CASSPRAGGTTYNEQFF
TRBV5-1,TRBJ2-3,16,CASSLSGTSRVDTQYF
TRBV5-1,TRBJ2-7,15,CASSGGQGVAYEQYF
TRBV3-1/TRBV3-2,TRBJ1-3,17,CASSRGQSILSGNTIYF
TRBV7-8,TRBJ1-4,16,CASSLDWTGRREKLFF
TRBV27,TRBJ1-2,14,CASSPTGTNYGYTF
TRBV5-1,TRBJ2-5,13,CASRPGAGETQYF
TRBV3-1/TRBV3-2,TRBJ2-7,16,CASSSAGTAVAYEQYF
TRBV12-2,TRBJ1-2,15,CASRLGGTGHYGYTF
TRBV10-1,TRBJ2-3,14,CASSASDSTDTQYF
TRBV7-6,TRBJ1-6,15,CASSLVGQRNSPLHF
TRBV28,TRBJ2-3,14,CASSFVAGTDTQYF